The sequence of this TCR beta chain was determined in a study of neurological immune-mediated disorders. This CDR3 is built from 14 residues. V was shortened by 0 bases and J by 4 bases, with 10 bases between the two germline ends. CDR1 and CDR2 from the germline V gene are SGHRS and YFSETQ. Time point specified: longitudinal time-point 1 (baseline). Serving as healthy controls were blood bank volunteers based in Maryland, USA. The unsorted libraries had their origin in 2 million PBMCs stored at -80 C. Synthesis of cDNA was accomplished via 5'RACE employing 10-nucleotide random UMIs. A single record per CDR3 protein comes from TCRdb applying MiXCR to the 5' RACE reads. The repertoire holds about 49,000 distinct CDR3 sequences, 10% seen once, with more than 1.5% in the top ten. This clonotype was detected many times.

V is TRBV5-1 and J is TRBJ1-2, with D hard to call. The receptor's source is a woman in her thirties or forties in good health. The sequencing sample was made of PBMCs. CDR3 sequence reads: CASSLGQSPYGYTF. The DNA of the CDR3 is TGCGCCAGCAGCTTGGGGCAGTCTCCCTATGGCTACACCTTC.